The TCR beta chain described here comes from a study of regulatory T cells in long-lasting Graves disease. Library construction for TCR beta used iRepertoire HTBI primers and Arm-PCR of CDR3 regions. TCRdb ran MiXCR on the multiplex PCR reads and lists one entry per CDR3 protein. The data show fewer than 400,000 distinct CDR3 sequences, around 20% seen once. Time point here: persistent/refractory GD, antithyroid drugs over 5 years with positive TRAb. Researchers made the TCR library from RNA that was extracted from PBMCs. Per germline, CDR1 GTSNPN and CDR2 SVGIG (reference sequence). The CDR3 has 15 amino acids. The V gene lost 2 bases and the J gene lost 0 bases, with 14 bases spanning the gap. With respect to this clonotype: Its antigen is not known.

General study points: Less diverse TCR repertoires were seen in persistent Graves' patients than in newly diagnosed ones.

Here the sequenced sample was peripheral blood mononuclear cells (PBMCs), taken when the disease was refractory, from a patient treated with antithyroid drugs. The clonotype originates from a female donor with Graves disease. This rearrangement joins TRBV30 to TRBJ2-7; D tentatively fits TRBD1 or TRBD2 (6 bases each). CDR3 amino acids: CAWSKRGDHSYEQYF. Here the CDR3 DNA reads TGTGCCTGGAGTAAAAGGGGGGACCACTCCTACGAGCAGTACTTC.